This TCR beta chain originates from a study of shared clonotypes between healthy human individuals. Study context: Per donor, CD8 memory used one plate, CD8 naive used two, CD4 memory used three and CD4 naive used three.

Study-wide results and limits: Among the subsets, naive ones generally showed larger estimated richness than memory ones.

Profiling relied on immunoSEQ multiplex PCR, and the TCRdb table lists in-frame clones only, not all of them. The sample records a few million clones, more than 85% being singletons. The study drew its donors from healthy HIV-negative adults without recent acute infections or vaccinations. With regard to this clone: Its specificity is not known.

The V end was cut by 4 bases, the J end by 5 bases, with 21 bases between. The CDR3 extends over 16 amino acids. Germline CDR1 and CDR2: MDHEN and SYDVKM. This TCR came from a young man in good health. Some clones in this sample may be carry-over from other donors' samples. The V and J genes are TRBV28 and TRBJ2-7; D not resolved. The source material was naive CD4+ T cells from PBMCs. This sample's subset: CD45RA+ positively selected. The CDR3 nucleotides read TGTGCCAGCAGTTCCCCAGGCCATATGCGTGTGAACGAGCAGTACTTC. It encodes CASSSPGHMRVNEQYF.